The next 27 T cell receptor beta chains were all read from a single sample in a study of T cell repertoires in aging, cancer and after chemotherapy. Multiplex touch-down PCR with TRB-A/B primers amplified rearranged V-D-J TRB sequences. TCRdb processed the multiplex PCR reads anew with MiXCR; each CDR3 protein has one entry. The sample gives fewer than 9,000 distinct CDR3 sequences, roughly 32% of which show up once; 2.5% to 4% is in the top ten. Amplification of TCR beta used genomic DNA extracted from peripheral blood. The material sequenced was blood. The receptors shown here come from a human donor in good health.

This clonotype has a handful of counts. The CDR3 sequence is CASSPWTRTDTQYF. The DNA of the CDR3 is TGTGCCAGCAGTCCCTGGACACGCACAGATACGCAGTATTTT. The V call is TRBV27, the J call TRBJ2-3; a weak D match, TRBD1 (5 bases). The germline CDR1 and CDR2 sequences are MNHEY and SMNVEV (reference sequence). V lost 5 bases, J lost 1 base, and 10 bases lay in between. The CDR3 has 14 amino acids.

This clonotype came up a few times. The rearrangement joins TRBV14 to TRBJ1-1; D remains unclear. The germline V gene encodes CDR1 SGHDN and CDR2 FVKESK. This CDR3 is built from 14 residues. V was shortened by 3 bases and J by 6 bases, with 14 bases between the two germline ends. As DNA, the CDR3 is TGTGCCAGCAGCCACGACCCCCGATTAGCTGAAGCTTTCTTT. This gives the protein CASSHDPRLAEAFF.

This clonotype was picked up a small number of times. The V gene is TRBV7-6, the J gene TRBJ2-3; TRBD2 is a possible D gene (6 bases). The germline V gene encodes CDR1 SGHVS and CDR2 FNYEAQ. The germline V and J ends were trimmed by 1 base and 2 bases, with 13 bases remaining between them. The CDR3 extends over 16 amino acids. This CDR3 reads CASSLVPASDTDTQYF. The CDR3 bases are TGTGCCAGCAGCTTAGTCCCCGCTAGCGACACAGATACGCAGTATTTT.

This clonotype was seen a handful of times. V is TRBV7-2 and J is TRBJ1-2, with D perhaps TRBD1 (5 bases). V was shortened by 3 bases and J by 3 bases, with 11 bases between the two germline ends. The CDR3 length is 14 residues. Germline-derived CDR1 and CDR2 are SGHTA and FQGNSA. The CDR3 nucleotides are TGTGCCAGCAGCTTCCAGGGAGGTGACTATGGCTACACCTTC. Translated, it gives CASSFQGGDYGYTF.

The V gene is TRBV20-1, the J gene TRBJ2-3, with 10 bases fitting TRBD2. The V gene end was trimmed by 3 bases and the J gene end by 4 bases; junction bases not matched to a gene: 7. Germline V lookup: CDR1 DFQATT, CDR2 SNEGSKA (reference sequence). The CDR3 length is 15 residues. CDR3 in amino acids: CSARASGSSADTQYF. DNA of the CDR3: TGCAGTGCTAGGGCTAGCGGGAGTAGCGCAGATACGCAGTATTTT.

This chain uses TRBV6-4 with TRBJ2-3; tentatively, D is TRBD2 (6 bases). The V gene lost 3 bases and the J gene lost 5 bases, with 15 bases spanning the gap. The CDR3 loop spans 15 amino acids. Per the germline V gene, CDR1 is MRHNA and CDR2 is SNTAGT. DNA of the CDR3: TGTGCCAGCAGTGAGAGACCCTCGGGGGAAGATACGCAGTATTTT. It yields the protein CASSERPSGEDTQYF.

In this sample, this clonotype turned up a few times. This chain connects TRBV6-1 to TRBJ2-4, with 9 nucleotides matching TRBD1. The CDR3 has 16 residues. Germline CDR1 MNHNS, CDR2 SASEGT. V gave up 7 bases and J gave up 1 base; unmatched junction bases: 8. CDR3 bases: TGTGCCAGCAAGACGGGACAGGGAACGGCCAAAAACATTCAGTACTTC. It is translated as CASKTGQGTAKNIQYF.

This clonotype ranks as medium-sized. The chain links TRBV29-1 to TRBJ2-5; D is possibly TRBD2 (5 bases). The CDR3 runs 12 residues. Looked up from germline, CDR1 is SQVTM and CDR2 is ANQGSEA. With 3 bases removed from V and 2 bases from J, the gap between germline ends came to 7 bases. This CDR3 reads CSVDGGQETQYF. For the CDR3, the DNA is TGCAGCGTTGACGGAGGTCAAGAGACCCAGTACTTC.

The CDR3 bases are TGTGCCTGGAGTGTGGGGGGGGGATATAGCAATCAGCCCCAGCATTTT. Amino acid sequence: CAWSVGGGYSNQPQHF. The chain combines TRBV30 with TRBJ1-5, with D maybe TRBD1 (5 bases). V lost 0 bases, J lost 0 bases, and 12 bases lay in between. Germline V gives CDR1 GTSNPN, CDR2 SVGIG (reference sequence). This CDR3 is built from 16 residues.

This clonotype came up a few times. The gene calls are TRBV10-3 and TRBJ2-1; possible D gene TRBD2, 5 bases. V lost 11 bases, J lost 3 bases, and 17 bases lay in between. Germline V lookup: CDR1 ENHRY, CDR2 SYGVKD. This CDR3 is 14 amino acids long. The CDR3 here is CAAVAGESYNEQFF. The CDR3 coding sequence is TGTGCCGCGGTCGCCGGGGAGAGCTACAATGAGCAGTTCTTC.

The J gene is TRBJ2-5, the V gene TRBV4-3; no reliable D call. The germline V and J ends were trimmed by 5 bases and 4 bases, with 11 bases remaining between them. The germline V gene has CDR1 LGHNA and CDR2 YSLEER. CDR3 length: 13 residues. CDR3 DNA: TGCGCCAGCAGCGCAAAATGGGGAGAGACCCAGTACTTC. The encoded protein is CASSAKWGETQYF.

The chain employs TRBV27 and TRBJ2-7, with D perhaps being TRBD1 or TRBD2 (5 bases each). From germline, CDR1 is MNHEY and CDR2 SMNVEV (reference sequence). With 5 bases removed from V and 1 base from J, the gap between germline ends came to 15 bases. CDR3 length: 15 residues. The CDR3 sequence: CASSGEGRASYEQYF. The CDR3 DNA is TGTGCCAGCAGTGGTGAGGGCAGGGCGTCCTACGAGCAGTACTTC.

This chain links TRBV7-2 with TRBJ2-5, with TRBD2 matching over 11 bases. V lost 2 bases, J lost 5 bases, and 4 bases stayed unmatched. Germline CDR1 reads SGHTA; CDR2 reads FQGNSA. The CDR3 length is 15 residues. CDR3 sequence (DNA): TGTGCCAGCAGCTTAACTAGCGGGAGTGGGGAGACCCAGTACTTC. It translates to CASSLTSGSGETQYF.

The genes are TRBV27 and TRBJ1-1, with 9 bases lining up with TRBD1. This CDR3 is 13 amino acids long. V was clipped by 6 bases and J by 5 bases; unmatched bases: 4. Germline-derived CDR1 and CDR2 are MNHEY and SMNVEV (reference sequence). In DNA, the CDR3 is TGTGCCAGCAGGGGACAGGGCGGGACTGAAGCTTTCTTT. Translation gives CASRGQGGTEAFF.

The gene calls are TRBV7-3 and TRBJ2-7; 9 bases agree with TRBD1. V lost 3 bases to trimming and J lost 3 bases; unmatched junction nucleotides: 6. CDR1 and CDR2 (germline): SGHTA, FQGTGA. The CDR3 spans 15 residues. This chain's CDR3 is CASSFTGTGNYEQYF. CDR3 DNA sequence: TGTGCCAGCAGCTTCACCGGGACAGGGAACTACGAGCAGTACTTC.

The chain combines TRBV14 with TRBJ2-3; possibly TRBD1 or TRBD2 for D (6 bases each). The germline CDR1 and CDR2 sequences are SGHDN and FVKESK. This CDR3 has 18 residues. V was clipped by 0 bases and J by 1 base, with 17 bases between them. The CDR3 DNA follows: TGTGCCAGCAGCCAAGATTGGGGGGCAGGGATTGGCACAGATACGCAGTATTTT. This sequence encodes CASSQDWGAGIGTDTQYF.

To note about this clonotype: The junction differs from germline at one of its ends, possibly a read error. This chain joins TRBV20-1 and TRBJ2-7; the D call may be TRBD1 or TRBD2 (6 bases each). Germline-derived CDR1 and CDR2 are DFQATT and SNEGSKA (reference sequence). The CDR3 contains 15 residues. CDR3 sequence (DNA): TGCAGTGCCAGAGAAACCAGGGGACTTTCCTACGAGCAGTACTTC. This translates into CSARETRGLSYEQYF.

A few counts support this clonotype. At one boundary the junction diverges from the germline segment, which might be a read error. Here the CDR3 reads CASSQQTGVNTEAFF. CDR3 DNA: TGCGCCAGCAGCCAACAAACGGGGGTGAACACTGAAGCTTTCTTT. The chain uses TRBV4-2 and TRBJ1-1; weak D call: TRBD1 (5 bases). This CDR3 comprises 15 residues. The germline CDR1 and CDR2 sequences are LGHNA and YNFKEQ.

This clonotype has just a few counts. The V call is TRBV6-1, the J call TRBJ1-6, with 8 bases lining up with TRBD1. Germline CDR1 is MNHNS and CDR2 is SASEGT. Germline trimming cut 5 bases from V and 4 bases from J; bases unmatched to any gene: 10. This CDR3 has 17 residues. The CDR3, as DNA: TGTGCCAGCAGTCCCGGGTGGGGACAGGCTTATAATTCACCCCTCCACTTT. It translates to CASSPGWGQAYNSPLHF.

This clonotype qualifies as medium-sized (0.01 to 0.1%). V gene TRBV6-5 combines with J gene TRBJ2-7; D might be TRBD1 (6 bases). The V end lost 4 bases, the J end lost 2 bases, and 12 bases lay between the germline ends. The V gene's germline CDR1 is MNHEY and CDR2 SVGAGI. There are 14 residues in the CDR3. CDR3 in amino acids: CASSLVRGAYEQYF. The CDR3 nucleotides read TGTGCCAGCAGTTTAGTCAGGGGCGCCTACGAGCAGTACTTC.

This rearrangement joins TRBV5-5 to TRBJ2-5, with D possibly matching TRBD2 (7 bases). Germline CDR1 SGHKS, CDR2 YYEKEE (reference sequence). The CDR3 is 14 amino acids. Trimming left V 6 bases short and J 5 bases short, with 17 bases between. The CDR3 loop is CASTAVGGGETQYF. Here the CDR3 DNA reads TGTGCCAGCACTGCAGTGGGAGGGGGGGAGACCCAGTACTTC. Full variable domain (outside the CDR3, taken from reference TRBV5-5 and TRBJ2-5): DAGVTQSPTHLIKTRGQQVTLRCSPISGHKSVSWYQQVLGQGPQFIFQYYEKEERGRGNFPDRFSARQFPNYSSELNVNALLLGDSALYLCASTAVGGGETQYFGPGTRLLVL.

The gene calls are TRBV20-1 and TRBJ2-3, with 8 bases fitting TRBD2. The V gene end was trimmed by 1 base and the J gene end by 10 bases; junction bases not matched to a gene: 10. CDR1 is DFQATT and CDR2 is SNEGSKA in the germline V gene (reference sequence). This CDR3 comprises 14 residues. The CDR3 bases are TGCAGTGCTAGAGCTACTAGCGGAGAGGTTCCGCAGTATTTT. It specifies CSARATSGEVPQYF.

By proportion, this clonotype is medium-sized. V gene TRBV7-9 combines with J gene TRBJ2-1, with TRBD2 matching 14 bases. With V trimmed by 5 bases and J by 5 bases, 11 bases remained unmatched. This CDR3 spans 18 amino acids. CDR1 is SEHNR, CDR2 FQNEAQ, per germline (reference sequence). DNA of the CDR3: TGTGCCAGCAGCCCCTACCGACTAGCGGGAGGGCGAAACAATGAGCAGTTCTTC. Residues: CASSPYRLAGGRNNEQFF. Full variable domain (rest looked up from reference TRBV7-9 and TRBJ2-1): DTGVSQNPRHKITKRGQNVTFRCDPISEHNRLYWYRQTLGQGPEFLTYFQNEAQLEKSRLLSDRFSAERPKGSFSTLEIQRTEQGDSAMYLCASSPYRLAGGRNNEQFFGPGTRLTVL.

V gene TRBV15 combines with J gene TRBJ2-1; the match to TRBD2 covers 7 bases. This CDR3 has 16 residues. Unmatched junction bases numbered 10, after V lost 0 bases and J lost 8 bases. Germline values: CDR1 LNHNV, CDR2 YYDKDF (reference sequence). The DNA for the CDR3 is TGTGCCACCAGCAGAGATTGGGGCGGGAGTGGCTATGAGCAGTTCTTC. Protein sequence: CATSRDWGGSGYEQFF.

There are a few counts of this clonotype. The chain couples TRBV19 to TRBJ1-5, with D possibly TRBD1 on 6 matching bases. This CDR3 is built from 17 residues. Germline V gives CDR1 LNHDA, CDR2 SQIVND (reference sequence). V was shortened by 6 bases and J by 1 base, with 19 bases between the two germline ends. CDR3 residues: CASRSQGTVRSNQPQHF. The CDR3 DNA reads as TGTGCCAGTAGGTCCCAGGGGACGGTTAGGAGCAATCAGCCCCAGCATTTT.

CDR3 amino acids: CATSAGRQPQHF. The DNA of the CDR3 is TGTGCCACCAGTGCAGGCCGTCAGCCCCAGCATTTT. The chain couples TRBV24-1 to TRBJ1-5; D is uncertain. V lost 5 bases and J 6 bases, leaving 7 bases between the germline ends. CDR3 length equals 12 residues. Germline V gene lookup returns CDR1 KGHDR and CDR2 SFDVKD.

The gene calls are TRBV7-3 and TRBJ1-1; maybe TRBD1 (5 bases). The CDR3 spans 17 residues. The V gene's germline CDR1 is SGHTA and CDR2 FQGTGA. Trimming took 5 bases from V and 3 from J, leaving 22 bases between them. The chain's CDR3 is CASSPSHGGAQDTEAFF. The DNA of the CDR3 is TGTGCCAGCAGCCCTAGTCATGGAGGGGCCCAGGACACTGAAGCTTTCTTT.